This T cell receptor (beta chain) derives from a study of blood T cell repertoires in COVID-19. Study overall: Samples came from the United States, Italy and Spain, spanning acute and convalescent COVID-19. PBMCs, B-cell-depleted T cells, or T cells were the source of the cDNA or gDNA that made up the material.

After removal of 2 bases from V and 4 bases from J, the junction contained 12 bases not matched to a gene. This CDR3 region has 17 residues. CDR1 and CDR2 from the germline V gene are SQVTM and ANQGSEA. As handled by the study authors: Nucleated cell counts were estimated from reference gene primer amplification. Sequencing used immunoSEQ multiplex PCR; TCRdb keeps in-frame clones, though not all of them. V and J calls and clone size are copied from that table; D and trimming were computed from the DNA. The repertoire includes 400,000 or so clones, around 90% of them detected once, and roughly 1.9% sits in the top ten. The study recruited people aged 18 to 89 years across roughly 25 US areas.

The sample consisted of PBMCs or T cells enriched from blood (not recorded which). This TCR came from a woman aged 40 to 50 with acute COVID-19. The rearrangement uses TRBV29-1 and TRBJ2-5, with 11 bases identical to TRBD2. CDR3 DNA sequence: TGCAGCGTTGAAATTGTGGGGGGACTAGCGGATCGAGAGACCCAGTACTTC. Residues: CSVEIVGGLADRETQYF.